The 29 T cell receptor beta chains reported below all come from one sample, sequenced in a study of shared clonotypes between healthy human individuals. The repertoire was sequenced with immunoSEQ multiplex PCR; TCRdb's copy has only in-frame clones and lacks some. The table has about 2.4 million clones, about 92% seen once. The sequenced material came from naive CD4+ T cells sorted from blood. Subset given: CD45RA+ positively selected. The receptors here all came from a man younger than 30 in good health.

The rearrangement links TRBV9 to TRBJ2-7, with 7 bases identical to TRBD1. The CDR3 has 13 amino acids. J gave up 6 bases and V 4 bases, and 7 bases lay outside the gene matches. Germline CDR1 is SGDLS and CDR2 is YYNGEE. CDR3: CASSKDRVSEQYF. The DNA for the CDR3 is TGTGCCAGCAGCAAAGACAGGGTGAGCGAGCAGTACTTC.

The chain couples TRBV7-9 to TRBJ1-3; no reliable D call. Germline loops: CDR1 SEHNR, CDR2 FQNEAQ (reference sequence). The CDR3 extends over 13 amino acids. The V end was cut by 8 bases, the J end by 4 bases, with 12 bases between. CDR3 in DNA: TGTGCCAGCGGAGACATCCCCGGAAACACCATATATTTT. Protein: CASGDIPGNTIYF.

This clone was seen a handful of times. This chain links TRBV29-1 with TRBJ1-2, with D tentatively TRBD1 (5 bases). Germline V gene data show CDR1 as SQVTM and CDR2 as ANQGSEA. The CDR3 runs 12 residues. V was cut by 5 bases and J by 6 bases, with 13 bases left in between. CDR3 sequence: CSVFGGSHGYTF. The CDR3 nucleotides read TGCAGCGTTTTTGGGGGTTCTCATGGCTACACCTTC. Based on the CDR3 plus reference TRBV29-1 and TRBJ1-2, the full variable domain is SAVISQKPSRDICQRGTSLTIQCQVDSQVTMMFWYRQQPGQSLTLIATANQGSEATYESGFVIDKFPISRPNLTFSTLTVSNMSPEDSSIYLCSVFGGSHGYTFGSGTRLTVV.

The genes are TRBV7-8 and TRBJ1-2; 12 positions agree with TRBD1. The CDR3 is made up of 15 amino acids. CDR1 and CDR2 (germline): SGHVS, FQNEAQ. The junction had 3 bases not matched to a gene; V was cut back by 4 bases and J by 3 bases. CDR3 in DNA: TGTGCCAGCAGCTGGGACAGGGGGCTGGACTATGGCTACACCTTC. The encoded protein is CASSWDRGLDYGYTF.

This chain connects TRBV28 to TRBJ1-1; 8 bases match TRBD1. Looked up from germline, CDR1 is MDHEN and CDR2 is SYDVKM. V was pared by 5 bases and J by 8 bases, with 10 bases of the junction left unmatched. The CDR3 covers 14 residues. The CDR3 nucleotides are TGTGCCAGCAGTCTCGCACGACAGGGGAGGGAAGCTTTCTTT. It is translated as CASSLARQGREAFF.

The gene calls are TRBV18 and TRBJ2-1, with D possibly called TRBD1 or TRBD2 (6 bases each). Germline CDR1 and CDR2: KGHSH and LQKENI. The germline V and J ends were trimmed by 3 bases and 5 bases, with 23 bases remaining between them. This CDR3 is built from 18 residues. CDR3 sequence: CASSPRMGGEKFDNEQFF. The DNA of the CDR3 is TGTGCCAGCTCACCTCGGATGGGGGGCGAGAAGTTCGACAATGAGCAGTTCTTC. Full variable domain (remainder filled in from reference TRBV18 and TRBJ2-1): NAGVMQNPRHLVRRRGQEARLRCSPMKGHSHVYWYRQLPEEGLKFMVYLQKENIIDESGMPKERFSAEFPKEGPSILRIQQVVRGDSAAYFCASSPRMGGEKFDNEQFFGPGTRLTVL.

The chain employs TRBV5-6 and TRBJ2-1; 14 nucleotides line up with TRBD2. Germline V lookup: CDR1 SGHDT, CDR2 YYEEEE. The CDR3 runs 13 residues. J was trimmed by 9 bases and V by 10 bases; bases with no gene match: 6. In nucleotides, the CDR3 is TGTGCCGGGGGACTAGCGGGAGCTGGTGAGCAGTTCTTC. Its protein product is CAGGLAGAGEQFF.

This clone showed up just once. The chain combines TRBV7-2 with TRBJ1-1; the D is unclear. The ends were cut back, 1 base at V and 11 bases at J, with 8 bases in the middle. CDR3 size: 11 residues. Germline V gene sequence: CDR1 SGHTA, CDR2 FQGNSA. This CDR3 is CASSLDTPAFF. The CDR3, as DNA: TGTGCCAGCAGCTTAGACACCCCCGCTTTCTTT.

V and J are TRBV7-2 and TRBJ1-5; D possibly corresponds to TRBD1 (5 bases). Germline V gene lookup returns CDR1 SGHTA and CDR2 FQGNSA. V was shortened by 4 bases and J by 6 bases, with 16 bases between the two germline ends. This CDR3 comprises 15 residues. CDR3: CASSSRGEQIQPQHF. DNA for the CDR3: TGTGCCAGCAGCTCCCGGGGCGAACAGATTCAGCCCCAGCATTTT.

In this sample, this clone turned up once. The chain employs TRBV10-3 and TRBJ2-3; 7 nucleotides align to TRBD1. In germline, CDR1 is ENHRY, CDR2 SYGVKD. This CDR3 comprises 13 residues. With 11 bases clipped from V and 2 bases from J, the junction kept 7 bases outside the gene matches. The CDR3 sequence is CAVGQRNTDTQYF. The DNA for the CDR3 is TGTGCCGTGGGACAGCGGAACACAGATACGCAGTATTTT.

This chain joins TRBV11-2 and TRBJ2-4; 13 positions match TRBD2. V shed 4 bases, J shed 3 bases, and the junction held 6 bases outside the gene matches. This CDR3 spans 17 amino acids. Germline loops: CDR1 SGHAT, CDR2 FQNNGV. The CDR3 nucleotides read TGTGCCAGCAGCTCGGGGACTAGCGGGATGGGCAAAAACATTCAGTACTTC. Encoded protein: CASSSGTSGMGKNIQYF.

The chain links TRBV6-4 to TRBJ2-7; no reliable D call. The CDR3 length is 14 residues. V was clipped by 11 bases and J by 6 bases, with 23 bases between them. The germline CDR1 and CDR2 sequences are MRHNA and SNTAGT. CDR3 nucleotides: TGTGCCTTCACGGGTGGTAGCCCCTCGCCCGAGCAGTACTTC. Its translation is CAFTGGSPSPEQYF.

The rearrangement uses TRBV5-3 and TRBJ1-6, with D unresolved. TRBV5-3 is classed as an ORF, of uncertain function. The CDR3 is 18 amino acids. Trimming stripped 0 bases from V and 7 bases from J, with 20 bases between. The CDR3 here is CARSLVCVWEPGNSPLHF. In DNA, the CDR3 is TGTGCCAGAAGCTTGGTATGCGTGTGGGAGCCAGGAAATTCACCCCTCCACTTT.

CDR3 sequence (DNA): TGTGCCAGCAGTGTACCCTCCCACGTCACTGAAGCTTTCTTT. Translated, it gives CASSVPSHVTEAFF. The chain joins TRBV2 to TRBJ1-1; D gene ambiguous. Germline lookup yields CDR1 SNHLY and CDR2 FYNNEI. With 4 bases removed from V and 4 bases from J, the gap between germline ends came to 13 bases. This CDR3 spans 14 amino acids.

This clone showed up just once. V and J are TRBV30 and TRBJ1-6; 8 bases fit TRBD1. The V segment lost 1 base and the J segment 6 bases; nucleotides outside the gene matches: 2. The CDR3 totals 14 residues. In germline, CDR1 is GTSNPN, CDR2 SVGIG (reference sequence). The DNA of the CDR3 is TGTGCCTGGAGTGGAGGGACAGGTAATTCACCCCTCCACTTT. Amino acids: CAWSGGTGNSPLHF.

The genes are TRBV6-1 and TRBJ1-4; maybe TRBD1 (6 bases). Germline V gives CDR1 MNHNS, CDR2 SASEGT. This CDR3 contains 15 residues. The germline V and J ends were trimmed by 8 bases and 1 base, with 14 bases remaining between them. The CDR3 bases are TGTGCCAGCCTTTATTCAGGGGTAACTAATGAAAAACTGTTTTTT. Its protein is CASLYSGVTNEKLFF.

In this sample, this clone turned up a few times. The chain employs TRBV6-5 and TRBJ1-6; D uncertain. V was pared by 6 bases and J by 5 bases, with 11 bases between. The CDR3 is made up of 14 amino acids. Germline assignment: CDR1 MNHEY and CDR2 SVGAGI. The CDR3 DNA is TGTGCCAGCAGGGCAGGAGTAAATAATTCACCCCTCCACTTT. Translated: CASRAGVNNSPLHF.

V gene TRBV7-6 combines with J gene TRBJ2-7; D call uncertain. The CDR3 sequence is 11 residues long. Between the trimmed V and J ends, which lost 7 bases and 4 bases, there was a span of 8 bases. CDR1 and CDR2 from the germline V gene are SGHVS and FNYEAQ. DNA for the CDR3: TGTGCCAGCAACTCTCTTTACGAGCAGTACTTC. Translated, it gives CASNSLYEQYF.

CDR3 region: CASSLEPVGNTIYF. Written as DNA, the CDR3 is TGCGCCAGCAGCTTGGAGCCTGTTGGAAACACCATATATTTT. The V gene is TRBV5-1, the J gene TRBJ1-3, with D uncertain. Per germline, CDR1 SGHRS and CDR2 YFSETQ. The V and J ends lost 0 bases and 3 bases respectively, with 7 bases between them. The CDR3 has 14 amino acids.

The chain carries TRBV4-1 and TRBJ2-1; D is ambiguous. Germline-derived CDR1 and CDR2 are MGHRA and YSYEKL. This CDR3 is 11 amino acids long. Trimming took 8 bases from V and 9 from J, leaving 11 bases between them. The CDR3 region is CASYLRGEQFF. CDR3 bases: TGCGCCAGCTACCTTAGAGGTGAGCAGTTCTTC.

This rearrangement joins TRBV5-1 to TRBJ2-3; TRBD2 is a possible D gene (5 bases). The CDR3 runs to 15 residues. The germline V and J ends were trimmed by 0 bases and 2 bases, with 10 bases remaining between them. The germline gives CDR1 SGHRS, CDR2 YFSETQ. CDR3 coding DNA: TGCGCCAGCAGCTTGGCTCCTAGCCCCACAGATACGCAGTATTTT. It is translated as CASSLAPSPTDTQYF.

The chain couples TRBV28 to TRBJ1-1; no clear D. V lost 6 bases and J 5 bases, leaving 16 bases between the germline ends. This CDR3 is built from 14 residues. Germline assignment: CDR1 MDHEN and CDR2 SYDVKM. The CDR3 protein is CASSPENGRTEAFF. The CDR3 coding sequence is TGTGCCAGCAGCCCCGAAAACGGGCGGACTGAAGCTTTCTTT.

This rearrangement joins TRBV7-6 to TRBJ2-5; 11 nucleotides agree with TRBD2. The CDR3 runs 18 residues. After removal of 1 base from V and 0 bases from J, the junction contained 7 bases not matched to a gene. The germline V gene encodes CDR1 SGHVS and CDR2 FNYEAQ. The CDR3 DNA is TGTGCCAGCAGCTTAGTTTCTAGCGGGGGGACAAACCAAGAGACCCAGTACTTC. It codes for CASSLVSSGGTNQETQYF.

This rearrangement joins TRBV7-3 to TRBJ1-1; TRBD1 is a possible D gene (6 bases). Germline V gives CDR1 SGHTA, CDR2 FQGTGA. The CDR3 spans 14 residues. V was cut by 6 bases and J by 6 bases, with 17 bases left in between. Written as DNA, the CDR3 is TGTGCCAGCAGTTCCGACTCAGGGGTATCTGAAGCTTTCTTT. Translating gives CASSSDSGVSEAFF. Looking up the rest from reference TRBV7-3 and TRBJ1-1 gives the full variable domain: GAGVSQTPSNKVTEKGKYVELRCDPISGHTALYWYRQSLGQGPEFLIYFQGTGAADDSGLPNDRFFAVRPEGSVSTLKIQRTERGDSAVYLCASSSDSGVSEAFFGQGTRLTVV.

The V and J genes are TRBV7-8 and TRBJ1-5, with 7 bases that match TRBD1. Germline lookup yields CDR1 SGHVS and CDR2 FQNEAQ. The CDR3 sequence is 17 residues long. Unmatched junction bases numbered 14, after V lost 3 bases and J lost 6 bases. CDR3 DNA: TGTGCCAGCAGCTTTAACCTTTTATTCGGACAGGCTCAGCCCCAGCATTTT. This codes for CASSFNLLFGQAQPQHF.

The chain combines TRBV10-2 with TRBJ2-2, with TRBD2 matching 10 bases. Germline loops: CDR1 WSHSY, CDR2 SAAADI. Trimming cost V 8 bases and J 1 base; bases outside gene matches: 4. The CDR3 is 15 amino acids. The CDR3 protein is CASQTSGVNTGELFF. CDR3 bases: TGCGCCAGCCAAACTAGCGGGGTGAACACCGGGGAGCTGTTTTTT.

V is TRBV11-2 and J is TRBJ2-5, with unresolved D. Matching the DNA end better, TRBJ2-7 makes the J call doubtful. This CDR3 has 13 residues. From germline, CDR1 is SGHAT and CDR2 FQNNGV. The CDR3 region is CASSLHNRYEQYF. The CDR3 coding sequence is TGTGCCAGCAGCTTACATAATCGCTACGAGCAGTACTTC.

As concerns this clone: Different DNA sequences within this sample yield the same CDR3. The chain combines TRBV5-1 with TRBJ2-5, with no clear D. The germline CDR1 and CDR2 sequences are SGHRS and YFSETQ. The CDR3 spans 13 residues. V lost 2 bases, J lost 4 bases, and 9 bases lay in between. The CDR3 region has the DNA TGCGCCAGCAGCTTCGGCAGGATAGAGACCCAGTACTTC. Translated: CASSFGRIETQYF.

The chain is built from TRBV6-5 and TRBJ2-7, with 8 nucleotides matching TRBD2. With 0 bases clipped from V and 2 bases from J, the junction kept 3 bases outside the gene matches. The CDR3 sequence is 15 residues long. Germline V gene data show CDR1 as MNHEY and CDR2 as SVGAGI. This CDR3 is CASSYSAGRAYEQYF. The CDR3 DNA is TGTGCCAGCAGTTACTCGGCCGGGAGGGCCTACGAGCAGTACTTC.